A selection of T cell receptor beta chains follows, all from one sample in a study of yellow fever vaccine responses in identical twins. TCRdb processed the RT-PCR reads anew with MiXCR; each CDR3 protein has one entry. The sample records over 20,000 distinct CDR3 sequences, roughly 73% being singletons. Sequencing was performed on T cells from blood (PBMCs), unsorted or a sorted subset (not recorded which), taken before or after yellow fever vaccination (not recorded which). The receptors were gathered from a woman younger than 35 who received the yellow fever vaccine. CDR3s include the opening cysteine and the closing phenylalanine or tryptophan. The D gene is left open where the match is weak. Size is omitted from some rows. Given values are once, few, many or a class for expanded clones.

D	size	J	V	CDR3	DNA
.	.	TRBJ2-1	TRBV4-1	CASRQGRGDYNEQFF	TGCGCCAGCAGGCAAGGTCGCGGGGACTACAATGAGCAGTTCTTC
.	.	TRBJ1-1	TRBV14	CASSQEGFSTEAFF	TGTGCCAGCAGCCAAGAAGGGTTTAGCACTGAAGCTTTCTTT
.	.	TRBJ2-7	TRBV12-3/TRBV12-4	CASSLKSQRYSYEQYF	TGTGCCAGCAGTTTAAAATCCCAGCGGTACTCCTACGAGCAGTACTTC
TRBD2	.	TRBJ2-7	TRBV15	CATSRGLAGSYEQYF	TGTGCCACCAGCAGAGGACTAGCGGGCAGCTACGAGCAGTACTTC
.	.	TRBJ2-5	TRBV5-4	CASSLGGGRAQETQYF	TGTGCCAGCAGCTTGGGGGGCGGCAGGGCCCAAGAGACCCAGTACTTC
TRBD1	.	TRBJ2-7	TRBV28	CASSFRQGASYEQYF	TGTGCCAGCAGTTTTCGACAGGGCGCCTCCTACGAGCAGTACTTC
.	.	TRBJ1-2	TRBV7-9	CASSFSGQNYGYTF	TGTGCCAGCAGCTTTTCGGGGCAGAACTATGGCTACACCTTC
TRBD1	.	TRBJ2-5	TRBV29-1	CSVEGWDRGQETQYF	TGCAGCGTTGAAGGCTGGGACAGGGGCCAAGAGACCCAGTACTTC
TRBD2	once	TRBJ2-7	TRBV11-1	CASSLPAGGNEQYF	TGTGCCAGCAGCTTACCAGCGGGAGGGAACGAGCAGTACTTC
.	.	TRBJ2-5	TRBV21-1	CASTQGWRMKTQYF	TGTGCCAGCACTCAGGGCTGGCGAATGAAGACCCAGTACTTC
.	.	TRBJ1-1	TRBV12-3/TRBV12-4	CASSFGTPNTEAFF	TGTGCCAGCAGTTTTGGGACTCCGAACACTGAAGCTTTCTTT
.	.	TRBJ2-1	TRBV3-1	CASSPYRTSLHNEQFF	TGTGCCAGCAGCCCTTATCGGACCAGCCTCCACAATGAGCAGTTCTTC
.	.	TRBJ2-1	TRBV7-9	CASSRSGDYEQFF	TGTGCCAGCAGCCGCTCGGGGGATTATGAGCAGTTCTTC
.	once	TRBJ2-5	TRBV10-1	CASPENQETQYF	TGCGCCAGCCCCGAGAACCAAGAGACCCAGTACTTC
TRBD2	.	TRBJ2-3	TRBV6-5	CASSYFGRTDTQYF	TGTGCCAGCAGTTACTTCGGGAGGACAGATACGCAGTATTTT
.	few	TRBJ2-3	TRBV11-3	CASSIRRGDTQYF	TGTGCCAGCAGCATCAGACGAGGGGATACGCAGTATTTT
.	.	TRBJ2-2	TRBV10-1	CASSDLNGGELFF	TGCGCCAGCAGTGATCTTAATGGCGGGGAGCTGTTTTTT
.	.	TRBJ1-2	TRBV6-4	CASSDRDYGYTF	TGTGCCAGCAGTGACAGGGACTATGGCTACACCTTC
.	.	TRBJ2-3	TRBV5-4	CASSLDGDTQYF	TGTGCCAGCAGCTTGGATGGGGATACGCAGTATTTT
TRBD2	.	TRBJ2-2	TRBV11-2	CASSGSGGHTGELFF	TGTGCCAGCAGCGGTAGCGGGGGGCACACCGGGGAGCTGTTTTTT